This TCR beta chain was profiled in a study of blood T cells in healthy people across ages. Study-wide context: The template switching approach captured approximately one barcoded beta molecule for every two T cells. Study-wide results and limits: Using unsorted PBMCs precluded a conclusive naive versus antigen-experienced comparison. Significant beta diversity loss was already apparent by age approximately 38, declining roughly linearly.

Each sample gave at least 6.5 million isolated PBMCs. V was shortened by 1 base and J by 4 bases, with 16 bases between the two germline ends. The CDR3 length is 16 residues. Germline V gene sequence: CDR1 LGHDT, CDR2 YNNKEL (reference sequence). The authors ran a second PCR of 7 to 11 cycles using a sample-barcoded 5' primer and a J-beta primer mix. TCRdb reprocessed the 5' RACE reads via MiXCR and lists one record per CDR3 protein. The sample lists 1,800,000 or so distinct CDR3 sequences, approximately 39% seen once, with approximately 22% in the top ten. This clonotype was observed a few times. The antigen is undetermined.

The gene calls are TRBV3-1 and TRBJ1-2, with D perhaps matching TRBD1 (6 bases). The source material was blood. This receptor was obtained from a human donor in good health. The CDR3 DNA is TGTGCCAGCAGCCAAGTACAGGGAGGGAGTGCCTATGGCTACACCTTC. Translating gives CASSQVQGGSAYGYTF.